The rows below give T cell receptor beta chains drawn from one sample of a study of T cells expressing NK-cell markers. TCRdb reprocessed the 5' RACE reads; each CDR3 protein has one entry and no DNA is given. The sample spans over 250,000 distinct CDR3 sequences; the ten largest clones claim 4% to 5%. The sample was blood T cells: a sorted CD56 or NKG2C T cell subset, CD4+ or CD8+ T cells, or bulk PBMC T cells (not recorded which). The receptor source for this set is a woman between 18 and 69 years old in good health. Both conserved end residues are part of each CDR3.

j_call: TRBJ2-3
v_call: TRBV11-3
cdr3_aa: CASSLGGRVSTDTQYF

j_call: TRBJ1-2
v_call: TRBV12-3/TRBV12-4
cdr3_aa: CASSLSGRFYGYTF

j_call: TRBJ2-1
v_call: TRBV19
cdr3_aa: CASNRVRGGNEQFF

j_call: TRBJ2-2
v_call: TRBV29-1
cdr3_aa: CSVDVGLAGGTGELFF

j_call: TRBJ2-2
v_call: TRBV7-3
cdr3_aa: CASSPGLAGAGELFF

j_call: TRBJ2-5
v_call: TRBV20-1
cdr3_aa: CSAVRRAKWETQYF

j_call: TRBJ2-7
v_call: TRBV5-1
cdr3_aa: CASSLGLAGEQYF

j_call: TRBJ2-2
v_call: TRBV5-1
cdr3_aa: CASSLRPSGRDTGELFF

j_call: TRBJ1-6
v_call: TRBV7-8
cdr3_aa: CASQTGQVNNSPLHF

j_call: TRBJ2-3
v_call: TRBV4-2
cdr3_aa: CASSQSGRSGDTQYF

j_call: TRBJ2-7
v_call: TRBV29-1
cdr3_aa: CSVGGLAGPRQYF

j_call: TRBJ1-1
v_call: TRBV28
cdr3_aa: CASRPASWTEAFF

j_call: TRBJ2-3
v_call: TRBV5-6
cdr3_aa: CASSSQGFTDTQYF

j_call: TRBJ2-5
v_call: TRBV9
cdr3_aa: CASSPRLIETQYF

j_call: TRBJ2-3
v_call: TRBV29-1
cdr3_aa: CSAQREVRGDTQYF

j_call: TRBJ2-2
v_call: TRBV12-3/TRBV12-4
cdr3_aa: CASSNDREFTGELFF

j_call: TRBJ1-6
v_call: TRBV5-5
cdr3_aa: CASSLGPGQTNSPLHF

j_call: TRBJ2-3
v_call: TRBV11-2
cdr3_aa: CASSLEWLSLNTQYF

j_call: TRBJ1-6
v_call: TRBV6-5
cdr3_aa: CASSYSTQALHF

j_call: TRBJ2-5
v_call: TRBV10-3
cdr3_aa: CAISDPGASGIQETQYF

j_call: TRBJ1-5
v_call: TRBV6-1
cdr3_aa: CASCPQAAGGTNQPQHF

j_call: TRBJ2-2
v_call: TRBV12-3/TRBV12-4
cdr3_aa: CASRRPGGFTGELFF

j_call: TRBJ1-6
v_call: TRBV5-1
cdr3_aa: CASSGGQGGTYNSPLHF

j_call: TRBJ2-3
v_call: TRBV11-2
cdr3_aa: CASSRTGFSTDTQYF

j_call: TRBJ2-5
v_call: TRBV30
cdr3_aa: CAWSKPRTSQETQYF

j_call: TRBJ2-2
v_call: TRBV5-4
cdr3_aa: CASSLDTGEWNTGELFF

j_call: TRBJ2-5
v_call: TRBV5-4
cdr3_aa: CASSPAGPVGETQYF

j_call: TRBJ1-1
v_call: TRBV10-3
cdr3_aa: CATLGGAEAFF

j_call: TRBJ2-1
v_call: TRBV9
cdr3_aa: CASSVLAGGTYNEQFF

j_call: TRBJ1-5
v_call: TRBV19
cdr3_aa: CASSIQGGGQPQHF

j_call: TRBJ2-2
v_call: TRBV7-3
cdr3_aa: CASSLRPGFATGELFF

j_call: TRBJ1-1
v_call: TRBV7-3
cdr3_aa: CASSRQAKGTEAFF

j_call: TRBJ2-3
v_call: TRBV12-3/TRBV12-4
cdr3_aa: CASAPGGSWGTDTQYF

j_call: TRBJ2-7
v_call: TRBV21-1
cdr3_aa: CASKGPRNYEQYF

j_call: TRBJ2-1
v_call: TRBV14
cdr3_aa: CASSQDPPLRTRPTNNEQFF

j_call: TRBJ2-2
v_call: TRBV5-4
cdr3_aa: CASSGADRPPGELFF

j_call: TRBJ2-3
v_call: TRBV11-2
cdr3_aa: CASSPGGSGGYTDTQYF

j_call: TRBJ1-4
v_call: TRBV20-1
cdr3_aa: CSATGTVHEKLFF

j_call: TRBJ2-3
v_call: TRBV10-3
cdr3_aa: CAISERDTSTDTQYF

j_call: TRBJ2-5
v_call: TRBV5-4
cdr3_aa: CASNPGPPETQYF

j_call: TRBJ1-2
v_call: TRBV29-1
cdr3_aa: CSVADFGRPLDYGYTF

j_call: TRBJ2-5
v_call: TRBV12-3/TRBV12-4
cdr3_aa: CASSWGDQETQYF

j_call: TRBJ2-1
v_call: TRBV6-2/TRBV6-3
cdr3_aa: CASLGLAGHNEQFF

j_call: TRBJ1-3
v_call: TRBV29-1
cdr3_aa: CSARGTGGNTIYF

j_call: TRBJ2-2
v_call: TRBV20-1
cdr3_aa: CSANRQGVGELFF

j_call: TRBJ1-5
v_call: TRBV7-2
cdr3_aa: CARGGRRDQPQHF

j_call: TRBJ1-1
v_call: TRBV19
cdr3_aa: CASSTRRGMGEAFF

j_call: TRBJ1-2
v_call: TRBV6-1
cdr3_aa: CASSNGQGARYGYTF

j_call: TRBJ1-5
v_call: TRBV4-2
cdr3_aa: CASSQSNQPQHF

j_call: TRBJ2-1
v_call: TRBV9
cdr3_aa: CASARSLSNEQFF

j_call: TRBJ2-7
v_call: TRBV20-1
cdr3_aa: CSATDSSAASYEQYF

j_call: TRBJ1-1
v_call: TRBV4-3
cdr3_aa: CASSRAFTGGNTEAFF

j_call: TRBJ2-3
v_call: TRBV28
cdr3_aa: CASSPPGQGPDTQYF

j_call: TRBJ2-2
v_call: TRBV20-1
cdr3_aa: CSARGMRQGTGELFF

j_call: TRBJ2-4
v_call: TRBV20-1
cdr3_aa: CSARPGLAGENIQYF

j_call: TRBJ2-1
v_call: TRBV9
cdr3_aa: CASNRGGTPSNEQFF

j_call: TRBJ2-1
v_call: TRBV7-3
cdr3_aa: CASSLVAGVAYNEQFF

j_call: TRBJ2-1
v_call: TRBV7-7
cdr3_aa: CASSLGASGRDEQFF

j_call: TRBJ2-1
v_call: TRBV12-3/TRBV12-4
cdr3_aa: CASSLGTVRTTTYNEQFF